Below, 29 T cell receptor beta chains from the same sample are listed, as sequenced in a study of regulatory T cells in long-lasting Graves disease. Regarding time point: persistent/refractory GD, antithyroid drugs over 5 years with positive TRAb. Construction of the TCR library relied on RNA isolated from PBMCs. Assembly of TCR beta libraries relied on iRepertoire HTBI primers together with Arm-PCR of CDR3 regions. In TCRdb, the multiplex PCR reads were re-called with MiXCR into one record per CDR3 protein. The sample holds hundreds of thousands of distinct CDR3 sequences, around 21% seen once. This specimen was peripheral blood mononuclear cells (PBMCs), taken when the disease was refractory, from a patient treated with antithyroid drugs. Receptors were obtained from a female donor with Graves disease.

This clonotype was detected ten times or more. The rearrangement uses TRBV6-5 and TRBJ1-1; TRBD1 is a possible D gene (6 bases). Germline values: CDR1 MNHEY, CDR2 SVGAGI. The CDR3 loop spans 16 amino acids. Trimming removed 0 bases from V and 5 bases from J, with 16 bases in between. CDR3 protein: CASSYSTGPSTTEAFF. The CDR3 DNA follows: TGTGCCAGCAGTTACTCGACAGGCCCAAGTACTACTGAAGCTTTCTTT.

This clonotype was observed many times. The chain couples TRBV28 to TRBJ2-7, with 9 bases identical to TRBD1. V lost 5 bases to trimming and J lost 3 bases; unmatched junction nucleotides: 2. The CDR3 is 13 amino acids. The germline V gene encodes CDR1 MDHEN and CDR2 SYDVKM. The CDR3, as DNA: TGTGCCAGCAGTATGGACAGGGGCTACGAGCAGTACTTC. Its protein product is CASSMDRGYEQYF.

This clonotype was detected many times. The chain has TRBV19 and TRBJ1-1, with TRBD1 as a possible D gene (5 bases). The CDR3 spans 14 residues. Germline CDR1 LNHDA, CDR2 SQIVND (reference sequence). V dropped 6 bases and J dropped 4 bases, with 15 bases sitting between them. CDR3 in amino acids: CASRFQGVSTEAFF. Written as DNA, the CDR3 is TGTGCCAGTAGGTTCCAGGGCGTAAGCACTGAAGCTTTCTTT.

Regarding this clonotype: A much larger clone lies a single base off, so this may be a read error. This chain links TRBV5-8 with TRBJ1-6; D is possibly TRBD1 (6 bases). The CDR3 loop spans 15 amino acids. Germline V gene sequence: CDR1 SGHTS, CDR2 YDEGEE. CDR3 in amino acids: CASSQRGAPNSSLHF. The CDR3 nucleotides are TGTGCCAGCAGCCAAAGGGGGGCTCCTAATTCATCCCTCCACTTT.

This chain joins TRBV7-2 and TRBJ1-5; D perhaps matches TRBD1 (6 bases). There are 16 residues in the CDR3. CDR1 is SGHTA and CDR2 is FQGNSA in the germline V gene. Trimming removed 5 bases from V and 7 bases from J, with 21 bases in between. In DNA form, the CDR3 reads TGTGCCAGCAGCCCCCGGCGGCGGGGGGCCGAACAGCCCCAGCATTTT. Its protein product is CASSPRRRGAEQPQHF.

This clonotype has just a few counts. This rearrangement joins TRBV4-1 to TRBJ1-5, with a tentative D call TRBD1 (6 bases). CDR1 is MGHRA, CDR2 YSYEKL, per germline. The CDR3 sequence is 16 residues long. V shed 0 bases and J shed 2 bases, with 11 bases lying between them. CDR3 bases: TGCGCCAGCAGCCAAGATCCCAGGGGCGGCAATCAGCCCCAGCATTTT. Translated: CASSQDPRGGNQPQHF.

This clonotype was detected many times. This chain joins TRBV2 and TRBJ1-6, with D perhaps matching TRBD1 (6 bases). CDR1 is SNHLY, CDR2 FYNNEI, per germline. The CDR3 has 15 amino acids. V lost 5 bases to trimming and J lost 1 base, with 9 bases between them. The chain's CDR3 is CASSSGDSYNSPLHF. The CDR3 coding sequence is TGTGCCAGCAGTTCAGGGGATTCCTATAATTCACCCCTCCACTTT.

This clonotype appeared many times. The J gene is TRBJ1-5, the V gene TRBV12-3 or TRBV12-4; D unresolved. CDR3 size: 17 residues. The V end was cut by 5 bases, the J end by 4 bases, with 21 bases between. CDR3 coding DNA: TGTGCCAGCAGTCCCATTTCCGGGCCGCTAGGAAATCAGCCCCAGCATTTT. It yields the protein CASSPISGPLGNQPQHF.

Many counts were recorded for this clonotype. The CDR3 spells CASSLDVRTSQYF. In nucleotides, the CDR3 is TGTGCCAGCAGCTTAGATGTTAGGACGAGCCAGTACTTC. V usage is TRBV11-2 and J usage is TRBJ2-5; D unclear. This CDR3 has 13 residues. V lost 0 bases, J lost 10 bases, and 12 bases lay in between. Germline V gives CDR1 SGHAT, CDR2 FQNNGV.

This clonotype has a handful of counts. The chain links TRBV20-1 to TRBJ1-2, with a tentative D call TRBD1 (6 bases). V shed 0 bases and J shed 0 bases, with 14 bases lying between them. Germline V CDR1 and CDR2: DFQATT, SNEGSKA (reference sequence). This CDR3 region has 16 residues. The CDR3 coding sequence is TGCAGTGCTAGAGATCCTCTTAAGGGGGCTAACTATGGCTACACCTTC. This codes for CSARDPLKGANYGYTF.

This clonotype was recorded at least ten times. A junction end diverges from the germline sequence, so it may reflect a read error. The chain links TRBV7-9 to TRBJ2-7, with 9 bases aligning to TRBD1. Germline lookup yields CDR1 SEHNR and CDR2 FQNEAQ (reference sequence). The CDR3 extends over 18 amino acids. The CDR3, as DNA: TGTGCCAGCAGCTCATTAGTTGCCGAGGGACAGGGTCCCTACGAGCAATACTTC. This codes for CASSSLVAEGQGPYEQYF.

V and J are TRBV7-2 and TRBJ2-1, with no clear D. This CDR3 comprises 18 residues. CDR1 SGHTA and CDR2 FQGNSA come from the germline V gene. V lost 4 bases to trimming and J lost 0 bases, with 19 bases between them. CDR3 nucleotides: TGTGCCAGCAGCTCCCTCCCTTTAGCCGTAACCTCCTACAATGAGCAGTTCTTC. Translating it yields CASSSLPLAVTSYNEQFF.

This clonotype was picked up many times. The CDR3 DNA reads as TGTGCCGGTGCGAGCGGGTCATTTTCCTCGAACACTGAAGCTTTCTTT. It is translated as CAGASGSFSSNTEAFF. V is TRBV2 and J is TRBJ1-1, with D unclear. Germline loops: CDR1 SNHLY, CDR2 FYNNEI. The CDR3 runs to 16 residues. Between the trimmed V and J ends, which lost 11 bases and 1 base, there was a span of 23 bases.

This clonotype was counted ten times or more. The chain combines TRBV30 with TRBJ2-5; D not certain. The CDR3 length is 18 residues. V lost 2 bases to trimming and J lost 1 base, with 23 bases between them. Germline V gives CDR1 GTSNPN, CDR2 SVGIG (reference sequence). In DNA, the CDR3 is TGTGCCTGGAGTACATCCAAAAGCCCTGGGTGGGGCCAAGAGACCCAGTACTTC. Translation: CAWSTSKSPGWGQETQYF.

The chain couples TRBV5-4 to TRBJ2-2, with 8 nucleotides matching TRBD1. Looked up from germline, CDR1 is SGHNT and CDR2 is YYREEE (reference sequence). The V and J ends lost 9 bases and 4 bases, in that order; junction bases with no gene match: 14. The CDR3 has 16 residues. CDR3 in DNA: TGTGCCACCTCAGATATTGGACAGGGTCCCACCGGGGAGCTGTTTTTT. Its translation is CATSDIGQGPTGELFF.

The chain has TRBV18 and TRBJ1-5; 7 bases map to TRBD1. Germline assignment: CDR1 KGHSH and CDR2 LQKENI. Trimming at V came to 6 bases and at J to 5 bases, leaving 7 bases not matched to a gene. The length of the CDR3 is 14 residues. CDR3 coding DNA: TGTGCCAGCTCCCTAGACAGGGTGGATCAGCCCCAGCATTTT. Translation: CASSLDRVDQPQHF.

Ten or more counts support this clonotype. The gene calls are TRBV6-1 and TRBJ1-4; D gene uncertain. From germline, CDR1 is MNHNS and CDR2 SASEGT. V was pared by 6 bases and J by 11 bases, with 13 bases between. CDR3 length: 12 residues. The CDR3 nucleotides read TGTGCCAGCAGGACGGCCCCCGGGAAACTGTTTTTT. Translated, it gives CASRTAPGKLFF.

Ten or more counts support this clonotype. V usage is TRBV28 and J usage is TRBJ1-1, with TRBD1 matching 10 bases. With V trimmed by 6 bases and J by 7 bases, 17 bases remained unmatched. The germline V gene encodes CDR1 MDHEN and CDR2 SYDVKM. The CDR3 contains 17 residues. The CDR3 coding sequence is TGTGCCAGCAGCCTTTCCGGACAGGGGGTTTCATCGAGTGAAGCTTTCTTT. It encodes CASSLSGQGVSSSEAFF.

This clonotype was counted ten times or more. The rearrangement links TRBV2 to TRBJ1-3, with a possible D match to TRBD1 (6 bases). CDR1 is SNHLY, CDR2 FYNNEI, per germline. Trimming shortened V by 6 bases and J by 2 bases, and 11 bases separated the two germline ends. There are 14 residues in the CDR3. The CDR3 nucleotides read TGTGCCAGCAGACAGGGTTTGGCTGGAAACACCATATATTTT. It yields the protein CASRQGLAGNTIYF.

In this sample, this clonotype turned up a few times. A read error may explain this, as a much larger clone is one base away. CDR3 amino acids: CASGLTDAGELFF. Written as DNA, the CDR3 is TGTGCTAGTGGTTTGACTGACGCCGGGGAGCTGTTTTTT. This chain uses TRBV12-5 with TRBJ2-2; D not certain. With 2 bases removed from V and 6 bases from J, the gap between germline ends came to 7 bases. The CDR3 runs to 13 residues. The V gene's germline CDR1 is LGHNT and CDR2 FRNRAP.

The chain employs TRBV4-1 and TRBJ1-1, with D tentatively TRBD1 (5 bases). The germline CDR1 and CDR2 sequences are MGHRA and YSYEKL. CDR3 length: 13 residues. V was pared by 0 bases and J by 5 bases, with 7 bases between. CDR3: CASSQEYRTEAFF. CDR3 coding DNA: TGCGCCAGCAGCCAAGAGTACAGGACTGAAGCTTTCTTT.

With respect to this clonotype: This may stem from a read error, because a much larger clone lies one nucleotide away. The chain joins TRBV6-1 to TRBJ2-5, with a possible D match to TRBD1 (5 bases). Trimming shortened V by 7 bases and J by 7 bases, and 16 bases separated the two germline ends. CDR3 size: 13 residues. CDR1 is MNHNS, CDR2 SASEGT, per germline. CDR3 amino acids: CASNNQGLGTQYF. The CDR3 bases are TGTGCCAGCAATAACCAGGGTTTGGGGACCCAGTACTTC.

This clonotype was found a few times. The chain joins TRBV19 to TRBJ2-7; 10 bases map to TRBD1. The J segment lost 3 bases and the V segment lost 4 bases, leaving 6 bases of the junction unmatched. The length of the CDR3 is 15 residues. Per the germline V gene, CDR1 is LNHDA and CDR2 is SQIVND (reference sequence). In DNA form, the CDR3 reads TGTGCCAGTAGTACATGGACAGGGGGAAGCTACGAGCAGTACTTC. This codes for CASSTWTGGSYEQYF.

This clonotype turned up a few times. The chain couples TRBV20-1 to TRBJ1-2, with D possibly TRBD1 on 5 matching bases. Germline V gives CDR1 DFQATT, CDR2 SNEGSKA (reference sequence). The CDR3 extends over 12 amino acids. V dropped 4 bases and J dropped 8 bases, with 14 bases sitting between them. The CDR3 is CSAKNRGVGYTF. The CDR3 DNA follows: TGCAGTGCTAAAAATCGGGGCGTCGGCTACACCTTC.

The chain employs TRBV6-1 and TRBJ2-7, with 7 bases aligning to TRBD1. The CDR3 has 14 amino acids. The V segment lost 6 bases and the J segment 6 bases; nucleotides outside the gene matches: 11. Germline V lookup: CDR1 MNHNS, CDR2 SASEGT. CDR3 DNA: TGTGCCAGCAGCGAACAGGGGCCAGGGGGCGAGCAGTACTTC. Translating it yields CASSEQGPGGEQYF.

The chain recombines TRBV6-5 with TRBJ1-4, with D possibly TRBD1 on 5 matching bases. Germline CDR1 reads MNHEY; CDR2 reads SVGAGI. V gave up 4 bases and J gave up 6 bases, with 12 bases separating them. The length of the CDR3 is 14 residues. DNA for the CDR3: TGTGCCAGCAGTTCCGGGGGACCGGATGAAAAACTGTTTTTT. Protein sequence: CASSSGGPDEKLFF.

In its sample, this clonotype was seen a few times. This chain connects TRBV11-3 to TRBJ2-2, with D uncertain. Per the germline V gene, CDR1 is SGHNT and CDR2 is YENEEA. Trimming removed 3 bases from V and 3 bases from J, with 11 bases in between. There are 15 residues in the CDR3. The CDR3 region has the DNA TGTGCCAGCAGCTTGGGCCAAAGGGACACCGGGGAGCTGTTTTTT. It is translated as CASSLGQRDTGELFF.

This clonotype was seen many times. This sequence joins TRBV28 and TRBJ2-7; D possibly uses TRBD1 or TRBD2 (6 bases each). Germline lookup yields CDR1 MDHEN and CDR2 SYDVKM. The CDR3 is 16 residues long. V was cut by 1 base and J by 4 bases, with 17 bases left in between. CDR3 in amino acids: CASSLFRGLPSYEQYF. Written as DNA, the CDR3 is TGTGCCAGCAGTTTATTCAGGGGACTCCCTTCTTACGAGCAGTACTTC. The variable domain in full, with the rest retrieved from reference TRBV28 and TRBJ2-7, is DVKVTQSSRYLVKRTGEKVFLECVQDMDHENMFWYRQDPGLGLRLIYFSYDVKMKEKGDIPEGYSVSREKKERFSLILESASTNQTSMYLCASSLFRGLPSYEQYFGPGTRLTVT.

This clonotype was observed a handful of times. V gene TRBV5-1 combines with J gene TRBJ2-6, with D possibly matching TRBD2 (6 bases). V was clipped by 5 bases and J by 0 bases, with 9 bases between them. Germline CDR1 is SGHRS and CDR2 is YFSETQ. The CDR3 is 15 amino acids. In DNA, the CDR3 is TGCGCCAGCAGGGGACTGAGCTCTGGGGCCAACGTCCTGACTTTC. It encodes CASRGLSSGANVLTF.